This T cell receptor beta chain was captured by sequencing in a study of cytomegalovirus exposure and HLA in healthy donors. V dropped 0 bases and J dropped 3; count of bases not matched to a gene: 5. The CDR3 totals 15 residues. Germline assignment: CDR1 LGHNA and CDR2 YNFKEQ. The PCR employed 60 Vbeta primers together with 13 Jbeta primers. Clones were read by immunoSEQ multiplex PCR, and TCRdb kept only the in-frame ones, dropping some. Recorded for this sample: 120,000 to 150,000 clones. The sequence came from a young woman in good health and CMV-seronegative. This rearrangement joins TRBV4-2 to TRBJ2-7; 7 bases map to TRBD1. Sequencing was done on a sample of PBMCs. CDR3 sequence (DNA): TGTGCCAGCAGCCAAGACCGGGACAGCTTCTACGAGCAGTACTTC. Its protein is CASSQDRDSFYEQYF.